These T cell receptor beta chains were read from a single sample in a study of cytomegalovirus exposure and HLA in healthy donors. Repertoires were generated with immunoSEQ multiplex PCR, while TCRdb's copy carries only in-frame clones and drops some. The data contain approximately 120,000 clones, 83% of them singletons. The sequenced sample was PBMCs. Source of these receptors: a woman in her thirties or forties in good health and CMV-seropositive. The CDR3 runs from the conserved cysteine through the conserved F or W. A D gene is named only where the DNA matches it firmly. The size entry is marked missing in some rows and otherwise reads once, few, many or a size class.

>TRBJ2-7|TRBD2|TRBV30|.
CAWSRGLAGRRSYEQYF
TGTGCCTGGAGTCGTGGCCTAGCGGGACGAAGGAGTTACGAGCAGTACTTC
>TRBJ2-3|TRBD2|TRBV6-6|.
CASSQTSGSPDTQYF
TGTGCCAGCAGCCAAACTAGCGGGAGCCCAGATACGCAGTATTTT
>TRBJ2-7|TRBD2|TRBV28|once
CASRLAGAYEQYF
TGTGCCAGCAGACTAGCGGGCGCCTACGAGCAGTACTTC
>TRBJ1-5|TRBD1|TRBV10-2|.
CASSPDRAGQPQHF
TGCGCCAGCAGTCCCGACAGGGCGGGTCAGCCCCAGCATTTT
>TRBJ2-7|TRBD2|TRBV4-2|.
CASSQEVLAGGSFPIHEQYF
TGTGCCAGCAGCCAAGAGGTGCTAGCGGGAGGGTCCTTTCCAATCCACGAGCAGTACTTC
>TRBJ1-5|TRBD1|TRBV6-6|.
CASSAGQGNQPQHF
TGTGCCAGCAGTGCAGGACAGGGCAATCAGCCCCAGCATTTT
>TRBJ1-1|.|TRBV19|.
CASSIGGMNTEAFF
TGTGCCAGTAGTATTGGGGGCATGAACACTGAAGCTTTCTTT
>TRBJ2-6|.|TRBV29-1|.
CSVGSSGANVLTF
TGCAGCGTTGGCAGCTCTGGGGCCAACGTCCTGACTTTC
>TRBJ2-4|.|TRBV7-3|.
CASSPLDSRAKNIQYF
TGTGCCAGCAGCCCCCTGGACAGCCGAGCCAAAAACATTCAGTACTTC
>TRBJ2-5|TRBD2|TRBV7-8|once
CASSLVRTSGNRQETQYF
TGTGCCAGCAGCTTAGTGCGGACTAGCGGCAACCGACAAGAGACCCAGTACTTC
>TRBJ1-2|.|TRBV5-4|.
CASSLEQGNYGYTF
TGTGCCAGCAGCTTGGAGCAGGGAAACTATGGCTACACCTTC
>TRBJ2-7|.|TRBV28|.
CASSLYPGGLFIEQYF
TGTGCCAGCAGTTTATATCCCGGGGGACTTTTTATCGAGCAGTACTTC
>TRBJ2-1|TRBD2|TRBV27|.
CASRGRPSGRNFRAYNEQFF
TGTGCCAGCAGGGGGAGGCCTAGCGGGAGAAATTTTAGGGCATACAATGAGCAGTTCTTC
>TRBJ2-7|TRBD1|TRBV13|.
CASSLRDRAYEQYF
TGTGCCAGCAGCCTCCGGGACAGAGCCTACGAGCAGTACTTC
>TRBJ2-2|.|TRBV7-9|.
CASSFSGGPTGELFF
TGTGCCAGCAGCTTTAGCGGAGGGCCCACCGGGGAGCTGTTTTTT
>TRBJ1-1|TRBD1|TRBV6-5|.
CASSLGQGPTEAFF
TGTGCCAGCAGCCTGGGACAGGGACCCACTGAAGCTTTCTTT
>TRBJ2-1|.|TRBV13|once
CASSSGQGGQHNEQFF
TGTGCCAGCAGCTCTGGACAGGGAGGGCAACACAATGAGCAGTTCTTC